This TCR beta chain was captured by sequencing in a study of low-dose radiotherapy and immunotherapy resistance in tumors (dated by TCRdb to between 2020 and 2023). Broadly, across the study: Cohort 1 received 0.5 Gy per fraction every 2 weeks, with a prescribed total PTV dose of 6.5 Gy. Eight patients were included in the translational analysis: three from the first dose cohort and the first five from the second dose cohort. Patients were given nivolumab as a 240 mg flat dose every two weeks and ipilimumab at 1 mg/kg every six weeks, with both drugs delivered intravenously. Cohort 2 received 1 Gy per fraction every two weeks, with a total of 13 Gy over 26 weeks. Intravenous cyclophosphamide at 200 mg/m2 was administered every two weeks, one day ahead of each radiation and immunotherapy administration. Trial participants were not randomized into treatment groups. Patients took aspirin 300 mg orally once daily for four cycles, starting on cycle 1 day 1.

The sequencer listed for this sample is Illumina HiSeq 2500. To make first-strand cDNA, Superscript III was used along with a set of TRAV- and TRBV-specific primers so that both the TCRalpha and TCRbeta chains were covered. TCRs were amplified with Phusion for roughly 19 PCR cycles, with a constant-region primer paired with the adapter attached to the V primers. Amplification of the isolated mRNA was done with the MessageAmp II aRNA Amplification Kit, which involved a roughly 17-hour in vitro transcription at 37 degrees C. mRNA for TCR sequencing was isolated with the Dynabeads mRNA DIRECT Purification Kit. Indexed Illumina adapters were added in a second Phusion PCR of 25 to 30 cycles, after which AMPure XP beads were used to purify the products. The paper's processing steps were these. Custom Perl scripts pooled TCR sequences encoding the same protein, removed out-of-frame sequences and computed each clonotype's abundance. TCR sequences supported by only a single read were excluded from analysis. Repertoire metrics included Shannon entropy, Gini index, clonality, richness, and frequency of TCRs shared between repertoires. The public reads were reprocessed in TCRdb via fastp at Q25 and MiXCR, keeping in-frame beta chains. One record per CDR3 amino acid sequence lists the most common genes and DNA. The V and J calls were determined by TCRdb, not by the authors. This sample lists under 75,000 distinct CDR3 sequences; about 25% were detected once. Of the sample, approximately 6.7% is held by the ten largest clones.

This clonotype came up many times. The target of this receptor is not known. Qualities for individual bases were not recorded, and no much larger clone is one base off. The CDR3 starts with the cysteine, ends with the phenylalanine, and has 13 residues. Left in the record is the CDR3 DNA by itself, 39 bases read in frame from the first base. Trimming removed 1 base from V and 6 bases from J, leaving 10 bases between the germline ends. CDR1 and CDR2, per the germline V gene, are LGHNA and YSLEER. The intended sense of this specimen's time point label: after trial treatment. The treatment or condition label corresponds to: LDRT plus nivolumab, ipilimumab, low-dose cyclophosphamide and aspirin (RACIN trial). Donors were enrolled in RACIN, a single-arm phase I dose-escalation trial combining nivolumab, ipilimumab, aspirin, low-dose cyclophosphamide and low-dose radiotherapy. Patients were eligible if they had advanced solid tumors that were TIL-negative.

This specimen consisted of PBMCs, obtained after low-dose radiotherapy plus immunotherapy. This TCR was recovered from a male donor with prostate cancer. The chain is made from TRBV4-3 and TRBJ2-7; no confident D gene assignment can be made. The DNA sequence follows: TGCGCCAGCAGCCAAGTCCCGGCCGGCGAGCAGTACTTC. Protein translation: CASSQVPAGEQYF.